This T cell receptor (beta chain) stems from a study of cytomegalovirus exposure and HLA in healthy donors. About the research overall: An early data release held approximately 85 million unique TCRs from HLA-typed donors. Study observations and caveats: It was reportedly the case that the classifier diagnosed cytomegalovirus status with high specificity and sensitivity.

Germline lookup yields CDR1 SGHAT and CDR2 FQNNGV. The germline V and J ends were trimmed by 9 bases and 1 base, with 16 bases remaining between them. CDR3 length equals 16 residues. PCR amplification relied on 60 Vbeta primers (plus 13 Jbeta primers). Method: immunoSEQ multiplex PCR; TCRdb's copy keeps in-frame clones and lacks some. Among more than 110,000 clones listed, 70% to 80% were seen once. There are a few counts of this clone. Its antigen is not identified. The rearrangement links TRBV11-2 to TRBJ1-6, with D perhaps TRBD1 (5 bases). This clonotype originated in a male donor in good health and CMV-seronegative. Material for sequencing was PBMCs. The CDR3 DNA reads as TGTGCCAGGTTGCTGACAGACAATTCCTATAATTCACCCCTCCACTTT. Its protein is CARLLTDNSYNSPLHF.